A single sample gave rise to the 18 T cell receptor beta chains below, sequenced in a study of vaccination and CD4 T cells after COVID-19 (dated 2022 in TCRdb). What this sample's treatment or condition label stands for: approximately 9-day PBMC culture with coronavirus spike peptide pools or control peptides (ViraFEST assay). The library was made by PCR. The listed sequencing device is Illumina iSeq 100. At the Johns Hopkins FTIC core, DNA from the cultured CD4+ T cells underwent TCR sequencing with the Oncomine TCR Beta short-read assay. TCRdb handled the public reads itself, with Q25 trimming in fastp and clone calling in MiXCR, and kept productive beta chains. Rows matching on CDR3 protein sequence are summarized as one entry with the most common DNA and genes. Here the sample has more than 11,000 distinct CDR3 sequences; around 30% occur a single time. The ten largest clones capture 19% of the sample.

These TCRs' antigens remain unknown. This specimen consisted of CD4+ T cells from blood, cultured in vitro, obtained before SARS-CoV-2 vaccination. These receptor sequences come from a human donor who received a COVID-19 vaccine.

This clonotype was seen more than once but under ten times. The J gene is TRBJ2-5, the V gene TRBV25-1, with D maybe TRBD1 (5 bases). Germline loops: CDR1 MGHDK, CDR2 SYGVNS. CDR3 length: 14 residues. V was clipped by 1 base and J by 0 bases, with 6 bases between them. The CDR3 sequence: CASSESRDQETQYF. Written as DNA, the CDR3 is TGTGCCAGCAGTGAATCCAGGGACCAAGAGACCCAGTACTTC.

This clonotype appeared a few times. The rearrangement uses TRBV24-1 and TRBJ1-4; D unclear. Trimming took off 3 bases at V and 8 bases at J, with 12 bases between the two ends. The CDR3 totals 14 residues. CDR1 is KGHDR, CDR2 SFDVKD, per germline. The CDR3 nucleotides read TGTGCCACCAGTGATCCGGGGTCGACGGAAAAACTGTTTTTT. Amino acids: CATSDPGSTEKLFF.

This chain joins TRBV5-1 and TRBJ2-3; D remains unclear. The germline V and J ends were trimmed by 0 bases and 5 bases, with 19 bases remaining between them. The CDR3 sequence is 17 residues long. The germline V gene encodes CDR1 SGHRS and CDR2 YFSETQ. CDR3 amino acids: CASSLAWGGLDLDTQYF. The CDR3 DNA sequence: TGCGCCAGCAGCTTGGCCTGGGGTGGCTTGGACCTAGATACGCAGTATTTT. The full variable domain, its missing parts supplied by reference TRBV5-1 and TRBJ2-3, is KAGVTQTPRYLIKTRGQQVTLSCSPISGHRSVSWYQQTPGQGLQFLFEYFSETQRNKGNFPGRFSGRQFSNSRSEMNVSTLELGDSALYLCASSLAWGGLDLDTQYFGPGTRLTVL.

The rearrangement uses TRBV5-6 and TRBJ2-7; 8 nucleotides agree with TRBD2. The CDR3 is made up of 17 amino acids. Germline V gene sequence: CDR1 SGHDT, CDR2 YYEEEE. Trimming removed 4 bases from V and 6 bases from J; junction bases left unmatched: 18. The CDR3 here is CASSLKAGTSWAAEQYF. CDR3 bases: TGTGCCAGCAGCCTCAAAGCCGGGACTAGTTGGGCAGCCGAGCAGTACTTC.

The V and J genes are TRBV2 and TRBJ1-4, with 10 bases identical to TRBD1. The CDR3 is 15 amino acids. Germline lookup yields CDR1 SNHLY and CDR2 FYNNEI. The V gene end was trimmed by 4 bases and the J gene end by 9 bases; junction bases not matched to a gene: 8. CDR3 in amino acids: CASSAGQGGIKKLFF. For the CDR3, the DNA is TGTGCCAGCAGTGCCGGACAGGGGGGAATTAAAAAACTGTTTTTT.

This clonotype was seen only a few times. V and J are TRBV20-1 and TRBJ2-5; 10 positions match TRBD2. The ends lost 5 bases at V and 4 bases at J; junction bases unmatched: 10. The CDR3 extends over 15 amino acids. Germline V CDR1 and CDR2: DFQATT, SNEGSKA (reference sequence). DNA of the CDR3: TGCAGTGCTGCTAGCGGGGGCCAACCAGGAGAGACCCAGTACTTC. Translating it yields CSAASGGQPGETQYF.

This clonotype has just a few counts. The genes are TRBV28 and TRBJ2-3, with 7 bases identical to TRBD1. The CDR3 has 14 residues. After removal of 6 bases from V and 2 bases from J, the junction contained 5 bases not matched to a gene. Germline V lookup: CDR1 MDHEN, CDR2 SYDVKM. The CDR3 sequence is CASRRQGPTDTQYF. DNA of the CDR3: TGTGCCAGCAGACGACAGGGTCCCACAGATACGCAGTATTTT.

This clonotype was counted a few times. The CDR3 loop reads CASTPDRGWFTDTQYF. The CDR3 bases are TGTGCCAGCACCCCAGACAGGGGATGGTTCACAGATACGCAGTATTTT. J is TRBJ2-3 and V is TRBV6-2 or TRBV6-3; TRBD1 matches at 8 bases. The CDR3 runs to 16 residues. In germline, CDR1 is MNHEY, CDR2 SVGEGT. V trimming: 7 bases; J trimming: 2 bases; junction bases outside the gene matches: 11.

The J gene is TRBJ2-2, the V gene TRBV6-1, with a possible D match to TRBD1 (5 bases). V lost 3 bases and J 8 bases, leaving 10 bases between the germline ends. Germline V CDR1 and CDR2: MNHNS, SASEGT. The CDR3 length is 13 residues. The chain's CDR3 is CASSDRASGELFF. In nucleotides, the CDR3 is TGTGCCAGCAGTGACAGGGCGTCAGGGGAGCTGTTTTTT.

J is TRBJ1-1 and V is TRBV9; 10 nucleotides match TRBD1. This CDR3 contains 17 residues. Germline lookup yields CDR1 SGDLS and CDR2 YYNGEE. Trimming removed 2 bases from V and 4 bases from J; junction bases left unmatched: 11. Here the CDR3 reads CASSVDRGLLGGTEAFF. CDR3 nucleotides: TGTGCCAGCAGCGTTGACAGGGGGCTTTTAGGCGGCACTGAAGCTTTCTTT.

The chain links TRBV5-1 to TRBJ2-5; 13 bases line up with TRBD2. The CDR3 totals 17 residues. V lost 3 bases and J lost 4; bases outside the gene matches: 9. CDR1 is SGHRS and CDR2 is YFSETQ in the germline V gene. This chain's CDR3 is CASSSTSGGGVTETQYF. The CDR3 nucleotides read TGCGCCAGCAGCTCTACTAGCGGGGGGGGAGTTACAGAGACCCAGTACTTC.

This chain connects TRBV18 to TRBJ1-3, with 8 nucleotides matching TRBD1. J lost 7 bases, V lost 3 bases, and 2 bases had no gene match. This CDR3 comprises 13 residues. From germline, CDR1 is KGHSH and CDR2 LQKENI. The CDR3 bases are TGTGCCAGCTCACCCCAGGGGGCCAACACCATATATTTT. This translates into CASSPQGANTIYF.

The chain recombines TRBV10-2 with TRBJ2-3; possible D gene TRBD1, 6 bases. Germline assignment: CDR1 WSHSY and CDR2 SAAADI. Trimming shortened V by 5 bases and J by 2 bases, and 14 bases separated the two germline ends. The CDR3 has 15 residues. The CDR3 bases are TGCGCCAGCAGTATAAACAGGGAGAACACAGATACGCAGTATTTT. Translation: CASSINRENTDTQYF.

The rearrangement links TRBV12-3 or TRBV12-4 to TRBJ2-1; D is perhaps TRBD1 (6 bases). CDR3 length: 14 residues. V was trimmed by 5 bases and J by 5 bases, leaving 13 bases between them. The CDR3, as DNA: TGTGCCAGCAGTCGCCTCCCAGGGGACAATGAGCAGTTCTTC. Its protein is CASSRLPGDNEQFF.

The gene calls are TRBV2 and TRBJ1-1; D is unclear. From germline, CDR1 is SNHLY and CDR2 FYNNEI. The CDR3 is 13 amino acids. The V end was cut by 4 bases, the J end by 4 bases, with 10 bases between. The CDR3 region is CASSVRESTEAFF. The CDR3 bases are TGTGCCAGCAGTGTGAGGGAGAGCACTGAAGCTTTCTTT.

This clonotype qualifies as medium-sized (0.01 to 0.1%). This chain uses TRBV6-1 with TRBJ1-5; a possible D gene is TRBD1 (6 bases). The CDR3 covers 13 residues. Trimming removed 3 bases from V and 7 bases from J, with 10 bases in between. Germline values: CDR1 MNHNS, CDR2 SASEGT. CDR3 sequence reads: CASSDGTLQPQHF. In DNA, the CDR3 is TGTGCCAGCAGTGATGGGACATTGCAGCCCCAGCATTTT.

The chain carries TRBV20-1 and TRBJ2-7, with D possibly being TRBD1 (5 bases). V was clipped by 6 bases and J by 1 base, with 19 bases between them. CDR3 length equals 15 residues. CDR1 and CDR2 (germline): DFQATT, SNEGSKA (reference sequence). The CDR3 region has the DNA TGCAGTGCCGTCACCGTACAGGAACCTTCCTACGAGCAGTACTTC. Amino acids: CSAVTVQEPSYEQYF.

The sample holds a few counts of this clonotype. The J gene is TRBJ1-5, the V gene TRBV27, with D possibly TRBD1 on 6 matching bases. The germline V and J ends were trimmed by 7 bases and 0 bases, with 25 bases remaining between them. From germline, CDR1 is MNHEY and CDR2 SMNVEV (reference sequence). The CDR3 is 19 amino acids. The CDR3 DNA reads as TGTGCCAGCAACCCCGTCCGAGGCAGGGGAGGGAATAGCAATCAGCCCCAGCATTTT. This codes for CASNPVRGRGGNSNQPQHF.